This is a list of T cell receptor beta chains from one sample in a study of control samples from healthy donors and cancer patients. Assay used: immunoSEQ multiplex PCR; TCRdb lists only in-frame clones, some missing. The sample has tens of thousands of clones, approximately 95% seen once; the top ten hold 1.1%. The sample consisted of blood. The receptor source for this set is a woman under 30 in good health. Both conserved end residues are part of each CDR3. A D gene is named only where the DNA matches it firmly.

TRBJ1-1 | - | TRBV10-2 | TGCGCCAGCAGTGAAGGGCGCTGGGGCACTGAAGCTTTCTTT | CASSEGRWGTEAFF
TRBJ2-1 | TRBD2 | TRBV6-6 | TGTGCCAGCAGTAGATCTAGCGGGGAGGGCGGTGAGCAGTTCTTC | CASSRSSGEGGEQFF
TRBJ1-6 | - | TRBV6-6 | TGTGCCAGCAGTTACGTGGGGGACACCCTCCACTTT | CASSYVGDTLHF
TRBJ2-1 | TRBD2 | TRBV7-2 | TGTGCCAGCAGCTTAGGTAGCGGGGGGGCCAGAGAGCAGTTCTTC | CASSLGSGGAREQFF
TRBJ1-2 | - | TRBV5-6 | TGTGCCAGCAGCCCCCTGTCAAGCTATGGCTACACCTTC | CASSPLSSYGYTF
TRBJ2-3 | - | TRBV18 | TGTGCCAGCTCACTACCGGACTTTAGCTTACGTCCAGATACGCAGTATTTT | CASSLPDFSLRPDTQYF
TRBJ1-2 | - | TRBV30 | TGTGCCTGGAGGTCCTTAGACCCCCGGGGTAACTATGGCTACACCTTC | CAWRSLDPRGNYGYTF
TRBJ1-4 | TRBD1 | TRBV2 | TGTGCCAGCAGTGAATTAGGTCTGGGACAGGGAAGGGGGAAGGAAAAACTGTTTTTT | CASSELGLGQGRGKEKLFF
TRBJ2-2 | - | TRBV6-6 | TGTGCCAGCAGTTTACTGTCCGGGGAGCTGTTTTTT | CASSLLSGELFF
TRBJ1-2 | TRBD1 | TRBV18 | TGTGCCAGCACTACCGCGGACAGGTCTGGTGGTGGCTACACCTTC | CASTTADRSGGGYTF
TRBJ1-2 | - | TRBV11-2 | TGTGCCAGCAGCTCTATATCTAGGGATAGAACCTATGGCTACACCTTC | CASSSISRDRTYGYTF
TRBJ1-4 | TRBD1 | TRBV7-2 | TGTGCCAGCAGTTCGGGACAGGGGAGGGAGGAAAAACTGTTTTTT | CASSSGQGREEKLFF
TRBJ2-2 | TRBD2 | TRBV7-2 | TGTGCCAGCAGCAACGTAGGACTAGGGACCGGGGAGCTGTTTTTT | CASSNVGLGTGELFF
TRBJ1-4 | TRBD1 | TRBV29-1 | TGCAGCGTTGGTCCGACGGACAGGGGGAATGAAAAACTGTTTTTT | CSVGPTDRGNEKLFF
TRBJ2-7 | - | TRBV6-5 | TGTGCCAGCACAAGTCTCTACGAGCAGTACTTC | CASTSLYEQYF
TRBJ2-7 | - | TRBV19 | TGTGCCAGTAGTAAGGTAGTCCCCTACGAGCAGTACTTC | CASSKVVPYEQYF
TRBJ2-2 | - | TRBV25-1 | TGTGCCAGCAGTGACCAGGAAGGCGAAACCGGGGAGCTGTTTTTT | CASSDQEGETGELFF
TRBJ2-2 | - | TRBV27 | TGTGCCAGCAGTCAGATCCTACTGAACACCGGGGAGCTGTTTTTT | CASSQILLNTGELFF
TRBJ1-5 | - | TRBV6-2/TRBV6-3 | TGTGCCAGCAGTTCTATGAGGGACAATCAGCCCCAGCATTTT | CASSSMRDNQPQHF
TRBJ1-5 | - | TRBV28 | TGTGCCAGCAGTCTAGCAGGGATACGCACTTCTCAGCACAATCAGCCCCAGCATTTT | CASSLAGIRTSQHNQPQHF
TRBJ2-7 | TRBD1 | TRBV5-1 | TGCGCCAGCAGCAGACAGGGTGGGGCGTCCTACGAGCAGTACTTC | CASSRQGGASYEQYF
TRBJ1-2 | - | TRBV24-1 | TGTGCCACCAGTGGGGGAGCAGCCTATGGCTACACCTTC | CATSGGAAYGYTF